Included here is one T cell receptor (beta chain) sequence, with context. The sample is drawn from a study of cytotoxic CD8 clonotypes in ibrutinib-treated CLL. Assay used: immunoSEQ multiplex PCR; TCRdb lists only in-frame clones, some missing. The sample lists more than 70,000 clones, around 79% occurring once. V gave up 2 bases and J gave up 1 base; unmatched junction bases: 2. The CDR3 spans 14 residues. Germline V lookup: CDR1 SGHAT, CDR2 FQNNGV. The V call is TRBV11-2, the J call TRBJ2-7; TRBD2 aligns across 7 bases. The receptor was derived from a human donor with chronic lymphocytic leukemia. The input for sequencing was PBMCs, taken after 12 months of ibrutinib treatment. The CDR3 is CASSLFGGSYEQYF. Here the CDR3 DNA reads TGTGCCAGCAGCTTATTCGGGGGGTCCTACGAGCAGTACTTC. The full variable domain, in which reference TRBV11-2 and TRBJ2-7 provide the parts outside the CDR3, is EAGVAQSPRYKIIEKRQSVAFWCNPISGHATLYWYQQILGQGPKLLIQFQNNGVVDDSQLPKDRFSAERLKGVDSTLKIQPAKLEDSAVYLCASSLFGGSYEQYFGPGTRLTVT.